Listed here are 5 T cell receptor beta chains from one sample, sequenced in a study of T cells in women clearing cervical HPV infection. Only in-frame clones appear in the TCRdb table, and some are missing; sequencing was by immunoSEQ multiplex PCR. The ten most abundant clones cover 1.5% to 2% of a sample with approximately 35,000 clones. Sample: blood buffy coat. The receptors were sampled from a woman aged 18 to 75 with a cervical HPV16 infection that either progressed to CIN3+ or cleared (not recorded which).

In regard to this clone: Read data end 3 residues before the CDR3 end; the end is taken from the germline J gene. The chain is built from TRBV20-1 and TRBJ1-1; the match to TRBD1 covers 7 bases. This CDR3 has 15 residues. Germline V CDR1 and CDR2: DFQATT, SNEGSKA (reference sequence). The V gene end was trimmed by 4 bases and the J gene end by 5 bases; junction bases not matched to a gene: 13. The covered CDR3 bases are TGCAGTGCTAAACCCGGCGAGGCAGGGGGAACTGAA. Protein sequence: CSAKPGEAGGTE. The complete CDR3 protein is CSAKPGEAGGTEAFF.

About this clone: The read terminates 3 residues before the CDR3 end, so the remaining end is supplied by the germline J gene. The chain uses TRBV7-2 and TRBJ2-3; the match to TRBD2 covers 13 bases. CDR1 and CDR2 from the germline V gene are SGHTA and FQGNSA. This CDR3 has 14 residues. The DNA read from the CDR3 is TGTGCCAGCAGCACCGGACTAGCGGGGGTGCCG. Protein product: CASSTGLAGVP. The whole CDR3 sequence reads CASSTGLAGVPQYF.

A remark on this clone: Read sequence stops 3 residues before the CDR3 end, and the germline J gene provides the missing end. The genes are TRBV2 and TRBJ2-3, with a possible D match to TRBD2 (5 bases). Per germline, CDR1 SNHLY and CDR2 FYNNEI. V gave up 6 bases and J gave up 3 bases, with 13 bases separating them. The CDR3 runs to 14 residues. CDR3 protein: CASRDLARTDTQYF. The CDR3 bases that were read are TGTGCCAGCAGGGACTTAGCTAGGACAGATACG.

Details on this clone: Read data end 3 residues before the CDR3 end; the end is taken from the germline J gene. This chain uses TRBV5-1 with TRBJ1-6; no clear D gene. This CDR3 has 15 amino acids. Between the trimmed V and J ends, which lost 0 bases and 5 bases, there was a span of 9 bases. Germline CDR1 reads SGHRS; CDR2 reads YFSETQ. CDR3 bases read: TGCGCCAGCAGCTTGGATACGGTTGATAATTCACCC. It yields the protein CASSLDTVDNSP. The complete CDR3 sequence is CASSLDTVDNSPLHF.

Concerning this clone: Read coverage stops 3 residues before the CDR3 terminus; the germline J gene supplies the remainder. This chain joins TRBV7-9 and TRBJ2-5, with a tentative D call TRBD2 (6 bases). The CDR3 contains 14 residues. Germline CDR1 SEHNR, CDR2 FQNEAQ (reference sequence). Partial CDR3 DNA: TGTGCCAGCAGCTGGGGAGGAGGGGCAGATACC. This gives the protein CASSWGGGADT. The full CDR3 protein is CASSWGGGADTQYF.